This T cell receptor beta chain was found in a study of shared clonotypes between healthy human individuals (TCRdb year 2020). Broadly, across the study: The cohort comprised two women and a few men aged 18 to 49 years. For each donor, CD4 naive and CD4 memory were each run on three plates, CD8 naive on two plates, and CD8 memory on one plate. To estimate repertoire size and how much clonotype sharing occurs between individuals, the study deeply sequenced the blood TCR repertoires of roughly 5 healthy adults. To increase sequencing depth and limit assay-specific biases, TCR repertoire library preparation and sequencing were carried out by different laboratories using diverse techniques. Each donor's leukapheresis produced roughly between about 0.9 and 9.5 billion PBMCs. Study-wide findings and limitations: Sampling was restricted to blood, and TCR repertoires in tissues likely differ from the TCR repertoires found in blood. Approximately 5% of naive CD4, 3.5% of naive CD8, 2.3% of memory CD4, and roughly 0.4% of memory CD8 clonotypes were shared across several donors. Because the study included a small number of donors, the genetic and exposure-history diversity represented was limited. Compared with non-shared clonotypes, clonotypes shared by all four sorted-subset donors had higher generation probabilities. Larger estimated clonotype richness was generally found for naive subsets than for memory subsets. Based on pairwise subsampling, the degree of clonotype sharing among donors was expected to be affected by sequencing depth. Rarefaction of sorted-subset datasets indicated incomplete sequencing despite the large sequencing depth.

The donors were healthy, HIV-negative adults with no recently reported acute infections or vaccinations. Every donor was a Caucasian adult residing in Nashville, Tennessee, USA. CD4+ T cells were enriched by magnetic negative selection; naive cells were then positively selected on CD45RA, and the negative fraction formed the memory subset. After blood collection by leukapheresis, PBMCs were isolated using Ficoll-Histopaque density gradient centrifugation and then cryopreserved in the vapor phase of liquid nitrogen. Purity and quantity of every magnetically sorted T cell population were checked by analytical flow cytometry. Each sorted fraction had its genomic DNA isolated and then quantified by UV absorbance on a Nanodrop 2000c. This clone occurred once. This clone's antigen is unknown. No clone much larger than this one lies a single base away; base qualities are absent. Other DNA variants within this sample encode the same CDR3.

Using the deep immunoSEQ assay, TCR CDR3 regions were amplified from genomic DNA by multiplex PCR. For each cell subset, the extracted genomic DNA was distributed evenly across all wells of several immunoSEQ 96-well plates, and each plate served as one replicate. For sorted subsets, each replicate PCR was loaded with around 200 ng genomic DNA, equivalent to 25,000 to 30,000 T cell genomes. The purified libraries were quantified using a Qubit 3.0 fluorometer, sized with a Bioanalyzer 2100, and then quantified again using the KAPA Library Quantification kit. Every immunoSEQ 96-well plate was sequenced on a dedicated single-read 150-cycle Illumina NextSeq 550 flow cell. Per the original workflow: The immunoSEQ output contained only junctional sequences without quality scores, so filtering could not match that applied to full-length reads. Sequences were annotated with PyIR, a Python wrapper for IgBLAST v1.9, and V/J genes and CDR3 were assigned using IMGT germline references. Reads with weak V/J assignments (E-value above 1e-6), missing CDR3, stop codons, out-of-frame junctions, or ambiguous translated residues were removed. A V3J clonotype was defined by an identical inferred V gene, J gene, and CDR3 amino acid sequence. The percentage overlap between two repertoires was calculated by dividing the number of shared unique clonotypes by the size of the smaller repertoire. RTK rarefaction, the Chao1 estimator, and Recon v2.1 estimates of unobserved clonotypes were used to assess repertoire richness. OLGA was used to compute generation probabilities for all TCRbeta clonotypes that the gDNA method yielded from a handful of donors. Imported from immuneACCESS, the table was reduced by TCRdb to in-frame sequences with V and J called. These copies leave out some clones; in studies compared against another copy, an unresolved V gene accounts for under half, and the cause of the remainder is not known. V, J and clone size are taken as reported in that table, and D and trimming were inferred from the DNA itself. The sample table records 2 million to 2.5 million clones; 90% to 95% of these occur just once. Jointly, the top ten make up approximately 0.13% of the sample.

Reading the germline V gene (reference sequence) gives CDR1 SGHNT and CDR2 YYREEE. From cysteine to phenylalanine, the CDR3 is 16 amino acids long. The retained sequence is limited to the CDR3, 48 bases, with the frame set at the first base. Relative to germline, V is 0 bases shorter and J is 2 bases shorter, with 12 bases between their ends. Sequenced material: naive CD4+ T cells sorted from blood. The sample's cell subset or site label, decoded: CD45RA+ positively selected. The receptor comes from a young man in good health. The V and J segments used are TRBV5-4 and TRBJ2-1; the D region possibly corresponds to TRBD2 (7 bases align). The DNA sequence is given as TGTGCCAGCAGCTTGGCCCGGGGGGCAACCTACAATGAGCAGTTCTTC. It encodes CASSLARGATYNEQFF. Outside the CDR3, residues come from the reference TRBV5-4 and TRBJ2-1 proteins, so the full variable domain is: ETGVTQSPTHLIKTRGQQVTLRCSSQSGHNTVSWYQQALGQGPQFIFQYYREEENGRGNFPPRFSGLQFPNYSSELNVNALELDDSALYLCASSLARGATYNEQFFGPGTRLTVL.